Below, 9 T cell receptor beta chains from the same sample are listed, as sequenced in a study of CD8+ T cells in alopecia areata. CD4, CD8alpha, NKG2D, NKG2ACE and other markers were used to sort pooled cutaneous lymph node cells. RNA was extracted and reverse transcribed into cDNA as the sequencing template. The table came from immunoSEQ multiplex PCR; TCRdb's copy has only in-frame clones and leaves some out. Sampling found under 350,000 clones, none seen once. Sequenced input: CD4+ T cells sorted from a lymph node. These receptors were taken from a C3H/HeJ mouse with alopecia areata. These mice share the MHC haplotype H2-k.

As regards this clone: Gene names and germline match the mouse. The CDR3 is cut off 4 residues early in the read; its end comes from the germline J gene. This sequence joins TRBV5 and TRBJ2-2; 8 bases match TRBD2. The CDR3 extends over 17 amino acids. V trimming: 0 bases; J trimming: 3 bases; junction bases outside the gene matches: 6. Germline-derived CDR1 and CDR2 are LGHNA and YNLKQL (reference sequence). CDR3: CASSQEAGGLDTGQLYF. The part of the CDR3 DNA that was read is TGTGCCAGCAGCCAAGAGGCTGGGGGGTTGGACACCGGG.

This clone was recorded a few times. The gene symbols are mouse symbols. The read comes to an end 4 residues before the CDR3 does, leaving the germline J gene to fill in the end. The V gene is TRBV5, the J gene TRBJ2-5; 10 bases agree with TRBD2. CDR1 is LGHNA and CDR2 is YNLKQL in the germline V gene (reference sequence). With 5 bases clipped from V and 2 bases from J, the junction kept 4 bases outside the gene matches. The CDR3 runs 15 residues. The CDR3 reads CASSANWGGQDTQYF. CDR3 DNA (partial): TGTGCCAGCAGCGCCAACTGGGGGGGCCAAGAC.

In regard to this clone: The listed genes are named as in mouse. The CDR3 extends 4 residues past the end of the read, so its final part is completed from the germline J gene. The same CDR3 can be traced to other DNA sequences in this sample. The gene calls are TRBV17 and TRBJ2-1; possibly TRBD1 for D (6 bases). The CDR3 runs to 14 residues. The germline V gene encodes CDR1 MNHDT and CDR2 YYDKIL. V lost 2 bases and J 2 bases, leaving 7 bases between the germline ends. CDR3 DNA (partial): TGTGCTAGCAGTAGACCAGGGGACTATGCT. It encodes CASSRPGDYA. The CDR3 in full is CASSRPGDYAEQFF.

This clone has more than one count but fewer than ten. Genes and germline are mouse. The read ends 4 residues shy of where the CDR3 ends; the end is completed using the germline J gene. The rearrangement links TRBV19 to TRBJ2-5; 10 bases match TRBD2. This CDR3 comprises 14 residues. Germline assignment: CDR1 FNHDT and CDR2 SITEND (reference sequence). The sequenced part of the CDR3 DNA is TGTGCCAGCAGTACTGGGGGGGCGCATGAC. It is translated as CASSTGGAHD. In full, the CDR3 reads CASSTGGAHDTQYF.

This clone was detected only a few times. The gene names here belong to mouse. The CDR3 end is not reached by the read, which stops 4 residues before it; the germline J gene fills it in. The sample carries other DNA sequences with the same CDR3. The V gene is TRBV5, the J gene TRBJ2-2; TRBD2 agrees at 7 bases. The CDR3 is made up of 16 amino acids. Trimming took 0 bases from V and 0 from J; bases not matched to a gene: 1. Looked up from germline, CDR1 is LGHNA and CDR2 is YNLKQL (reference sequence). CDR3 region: CASSQEWGANTGQLYF. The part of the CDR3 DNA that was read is TGTGCCAGCAGCCAAGAGTGGGGGGCAAACACCGGG.

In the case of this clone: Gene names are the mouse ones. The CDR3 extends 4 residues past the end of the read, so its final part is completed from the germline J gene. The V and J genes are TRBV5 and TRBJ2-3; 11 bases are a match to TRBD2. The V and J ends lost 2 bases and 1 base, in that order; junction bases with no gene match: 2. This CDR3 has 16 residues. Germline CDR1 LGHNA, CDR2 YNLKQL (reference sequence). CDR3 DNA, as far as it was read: TGTGCCAGCAGCCAAACTGGGGGGGCGCGTGCAGAA. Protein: CASSQTGGARAE. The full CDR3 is CASSQTGGARAETLYF.

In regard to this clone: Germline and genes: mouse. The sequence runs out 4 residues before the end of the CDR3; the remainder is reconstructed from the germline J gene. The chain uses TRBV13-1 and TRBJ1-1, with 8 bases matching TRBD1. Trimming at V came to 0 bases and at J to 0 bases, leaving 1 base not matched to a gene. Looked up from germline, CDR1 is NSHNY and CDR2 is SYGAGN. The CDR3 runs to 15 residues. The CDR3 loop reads CASSDEQGANTEVFF. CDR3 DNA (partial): TGTGCCAGCAGTGATGAACAGGGGGCAAACACA.

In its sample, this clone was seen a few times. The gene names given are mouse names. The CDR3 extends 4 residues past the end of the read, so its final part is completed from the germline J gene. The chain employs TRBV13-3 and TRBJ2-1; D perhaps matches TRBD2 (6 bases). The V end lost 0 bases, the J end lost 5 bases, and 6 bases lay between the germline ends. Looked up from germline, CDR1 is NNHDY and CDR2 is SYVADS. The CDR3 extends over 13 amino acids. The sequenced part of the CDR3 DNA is TGTGCCAGCAGTGATGGGGGGGATGCT. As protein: CASSDGGDA. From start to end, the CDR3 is CASSDGGDAEQFF.

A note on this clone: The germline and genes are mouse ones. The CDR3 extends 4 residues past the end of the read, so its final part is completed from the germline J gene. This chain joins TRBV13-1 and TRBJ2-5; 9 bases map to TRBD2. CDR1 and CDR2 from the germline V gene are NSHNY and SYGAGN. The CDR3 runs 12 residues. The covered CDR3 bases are TGTGCCAGCGCGACTGGGGGAGAC. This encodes CASATGGD. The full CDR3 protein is CASATGGDTQYF.